A selection of T cell receptor beta chains follows, all from one sample in a study of OX40 agonist ivuxolimab in advanced cancers. The protocol was immunoSEQ multiplex PCR, while the TCRdb copy is restricted to in-frame clones and leaves out a portion. Of 30,000 to 40,000 clones listed, over 80% are singletons. The sequenced sample was CD4+ or CD8+ T cells sorted from blood, obtained in a trial of the OX40 agonist ivuxolimab. These receptors were obtained from an adult with an advanced solid tumor such as melanoma, head and neck, liver or kidney cancer. Both conserved end residues are part of each CDR3. D genes are given only for firm matches. Clone size, where shown, is once, few, many, or a class for clones that have expanded.

TRBD1	TRBV28	-	TRBJ1-1	CASSLPRTGMNTEAFF
-	TRBV19	-	TRBJ1-6	CASRQLAWGSYNSPLHF
-	TRBV18	-	TRBJ2-7	CASSPPLAVGNYEQYF
-	TRBV5-1	-	TRBJ1-6	CASSLDGNYNSPLHF
-	TRBV18	-	TRBJ2-7	CASSPPRQCVPTYEQYF
-	TRBV9	-	TRBJ2-3	CASSVAVAADTQYF
-	TRBV4-1	-	TRBJ2-2	CASSPPGEPGELFF
TRBD2	TRBV6-7	once	TRBJ2-3	CASSYSVRGGRDTQYF
-	TRBV19	-	TRBJ1-1	CASSIGTKNTEAFF
-	TRBV5-1	-	TRBJ1-2	CASTMDRGELNGYTF
TRBD1	TRBV30	-	TRBJ1-4	CAWRGTGDEKLFF
-	TRBV19	-	TRBJ1-4	CASSTRQKDEKLFF
TRBD2	TRBV7-9	hyperexpanded	TRBJ2-7	CASSFRDPAGGPTYEQYF
-	TRBV29-1	-	TRBJ2-7	CSVEIRQGSEQYF
-	TRBV19	-	TRBJ2-1	CASSLNIYEQFF
-	TRBV5-1	-	TRBJ1-4	CASSLGATNEKLFF
-	TRBV7-3	few	TRBJ1-1	CASSTQENTEAFF
-	TRBV11-1	once	TRBJ2-7	CASSLGHAYEQYF
-	TRBV27	-	TRBJ2-7	CASSLNLQGPYEQYF
-	TRBV5-6	-	TRBJ2-5	CASSFQETQYF
-	TRBV11-2	-	TRBJ2-1	CASSLSRGEQFF
TRBD1	TRBV5-5	-	TRBJ2-7	CASSRDRTYEQYF
-	TRBV5-1	-	TRBJ2-2	CASNPGYANTGELFF
-	TRBV28	-	TRBJ1-5	CASNEGGAGQPQHF
-	TRBV7-2	-	TRBJ2-1	CASSLSGLAGEQFF
-	TRBV28	-	TRBJ1-2	CASSPHQGDGYTF
TRBD2	TRBV28	-	TRBJ2-4	CASSGAGIKNIQYF
-	TRBV7-9	-	TRBJ1-2	CASSRQGQNGYTF
-	TRBV9	-	TRBJ1-5	CASSPRPDQPQHF
TRBD2	TRBV4-1	few	TRBJ2-1	CASSQVIVSGGEQFF
-	TRBV10-2	-	TRBJ1-5	CASSSPGDNRQHF
TRBD2	TRBV7-9	few	TRBJ2-3	CASSLGSGGFSDTQYF